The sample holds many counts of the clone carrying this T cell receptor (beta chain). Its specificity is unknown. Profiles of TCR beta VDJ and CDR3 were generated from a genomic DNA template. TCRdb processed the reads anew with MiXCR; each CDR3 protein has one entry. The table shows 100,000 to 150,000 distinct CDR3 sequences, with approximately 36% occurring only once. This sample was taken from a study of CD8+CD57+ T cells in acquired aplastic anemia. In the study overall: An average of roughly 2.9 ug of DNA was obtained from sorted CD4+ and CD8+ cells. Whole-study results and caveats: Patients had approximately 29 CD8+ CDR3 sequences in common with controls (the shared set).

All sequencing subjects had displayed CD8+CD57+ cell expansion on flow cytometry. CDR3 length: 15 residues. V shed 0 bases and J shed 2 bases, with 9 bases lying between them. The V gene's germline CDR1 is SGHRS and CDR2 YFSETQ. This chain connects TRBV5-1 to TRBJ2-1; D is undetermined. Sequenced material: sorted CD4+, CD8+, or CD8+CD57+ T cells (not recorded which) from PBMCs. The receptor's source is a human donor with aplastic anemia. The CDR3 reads CASSLEGNPYNEQFF. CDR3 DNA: TGCGCCAGCAGCTTGGAAGGGAATCCCTACAATGAGCAGTTCTTC.